These 28 T cell receptor beta chains came from one sample sequenced in a study of blood T cell repertoires in COVID-19. Clones were sequenced by immunoSEQ multiplex PCR, and TCRdb holds only the in-frame ones, with some missing. The sample consists of about 65,000 clones, approximately 93% of them appearing once. Input material: peripheral blood. The source is a man aged 65 to 85 with active COVID-19.

The chain uses TRBV3-1 (or the pseudogene TRBV3-2) and TRBJ2-1; 10 nucleotides line up with TRBD2. Germline CDR1 LGHDT, CDR2 YNNKEL (reference sequence). Unmatched junction bases numbered 16, after V lost 4 bases and J lost 13 bases. CDR3 length equals 16 residues. The CDR3 DNA reads TGTGCCAGCAGCCGGGAGAGCAGCGGGGGGGTTCCCCGACAGTTCTTC. This sequence encodes CASSRESSGGVPRQFF.

V gene TRBV7-9 combines with J gene TRBJ1-2; D unclear. Germline assignment: CDR1 SEHNR and CDR2 FQNEAQ (reference sequence). This CDR3 comprises 15 residues. The V and J ends lost 2 bases and 3 bases respectively, with 13 bases between them. In nucleotides, the CDR3 is TGTGCCAGCAGCTTAACTCCCCTCGGGGACTATGGCTACACCTTC. It is translated as CASSLTPLGDYGYTF.

The CDR3 region is CASKSGGARNEQFF. Here the CDR3 DNA reads TGTGCCAGCAAAAGCGGGGGGGCAAGAAATGAGCAGTTCTTC. The chain joins TRBV27 to TRBJ2-1; 10 bases match TRBD2. The germline V gene has CDR1 MNHEY and CDR2 SMNVEV (reference sequence). This CDR3 is 14 amino acids long. J gave up 7 bases and V 7 bases, and 7 bases lay outside the gene matches.

This rearrangement joins TRBV29-1 to TRBJ2-3; no clear D gene. This CDR3 is 15 amino acids long. Looked up from germline, CDR1 is SQVTM and CDR2 is ANQGSEA. V was shortened by 0 bases and J by 0 bases, with 10 bases between the two germline ends. The CDR3 nucleotides read TGCAGCGTTGAAGACTTAGTGTTCAGCACAGATACGCAGTATTTT. Translation: CSVEDLVFSTDTQYF.

CDR3 residues: CASSFRWNTEAFF. The DNA of the CDR3 is TGTGCCAGCAGTTTTCGGTGGAACACTGAAGCTTTCTTT. The rearrangement joins TRBV12-3 or TRBV12-4 to TRBJ1-1; unclear D gene. Trimming pared 3 bases from V and 1 base from J, leaving 6 bases between. This CDR3 region has 13 residues.

V is TRBV2 and J is TRBJ1-5, with D unclear. The CDR3 loop spans 15 amino acids. Germline CDR1 is SNHLY and CDR2 is FYNNEI. The V gene lost 7 bases and the J gene lost 0 bases, with 13 bases spanning the gap. CDR3 region: CASMGDGYSNQPQHF. The CDR3 DNA is TGTGCCAGCATGGGAGACGGATATAGCAATCAGCCCCAGCATTTT.

This clone has only a few counts. The genes are TRBV6-6 and TRBJ1-6; D might be TRBD1 (5 bases). Germline V CDR1 and CDR2: MNHNY, SVGAGI (reference sequence). The CDR3 contains 14 residues. V dropped 0 bases and J dropped 10 bases, with 10 bases sitting between them. CDR3 nucleotides: TGTGCCAGCAGTTACTCGCCGGGGGACTCACCCCTCCACTTT. Its translation is CASSYSPGDSPLHF.

This clone was seen just once. The chain employs TRBV28 and TRBJ1-5; 9 bases match TRBD1. V lost 5 bases to trimming and J lost 2 bases; unmatched junction nucleotides: 7. This CDR3 has 16 amino acids. CDR1 MDHEN and CDR2 SYDVKM come from the germline V gene. CDR3 in amino acids: CASSLDRGGGNQPQHF. CDR3 in DNA: TGTGCCAGCAGTCTGGACAGGGGAGGGGGCAATCAGCCCCAGCATTTT.

V and J are TRBV7-6 and TRBJ2-1; 7 bases align to TRBD2. This CDR3 spans 16 amino acids. From germline, CDR1 is SGHVS and CDR2 FNYEAQ. With 4 bases clipped from V and 2 bases from J, the junction kept 8 bases outside the gene matches. CDR3 nucleotide sequence: TGTGCCAGCAGCTCCGAGCGGGGCGGGACCTACAATGAGCAGTTCTTC. Its protein is CASSSERGGTYNEQFF.

In DNA form, the CDR3 reads TGCGCCAGCAGCAACCTACAGGGGGGGTACATTCAGTACTTC. The encoded protein is CASSNLQGGYIQYF. The chain couples TRBV5-1 to TRBJ2-4, with D maybe TRBD1 (8 bases). The V gene's germline CDR1 is SGHRS and CDR2 YFSETQ. This CDR3 has 14 amino acids. Trimming left V 4 bases short and J 8 bases short, with 16 bases between.

The chain uses TRBV5-1 and TRBJ2-7; 10 bases agree with TRBD1. Germline trimming cut 3 bases from V and 7 bases from J; bases unmatched to any gene: 13. CDR3 length: 16 residues. Germline lookup yields CDR1 SGHRS and CDR2 YFSETQ. CDR3 sequence (DNA): TGCGCCAGCAGCTCTCAACCGGGACAGGGGAAGGGAGAGCAGTACTTC. Protein: CASSSQPGQGKGEQYF.

The J gene is TRBJ2-6, the V gene TRBV21-1; the table names TRBD2, a call not compared with the DNA. TRBV21-1 represents a pseudogene. This CDR3 spans 13 amino acids. This CDR3 is CASPSSGANVLTF. The CDR3 region has the DNA TGTGCCAGCCCGTCCTCTGGGGCCAACGTCCTGACTTTC.

The rearrangement joins TRBV27 to TRBJ2-1, with D tentatively TRBD1 (6 bases). The CDR3 runs 15 residues. Germline CDR1 MNHEY, CDR2 SMNVEV (reference sequence). V lost 2 bases to trimming and J lost 0 bases, with 8 bases between them. CDR3 region: CASSLRGYSYNEQFF. The CDR3 DNA is TGTGCCAGCAGTTTAAGGGGGTACTCCTACAATGAGCAGTTCTTC.

This rearrangement joins TRBV24-1 to TRBJ1-5, with TRBD1 as a possible D gene (5 bases). Germline CDR1 KGHDR, CDR2 SFDVKD. This CDR3 is built from 13 residues. V lost 6 bases and J lost 4, with 9 bases in between. The CDR3 reads CATSLTANQPQHF. In DNA form, the CDR3 reads TGTGCCACCAGTTTGACAGCTAATCAGCCCCAGCATTTT.

CDR3 residues: CASSFLQGQNTEAFF. CDR3 nucleotides: TGCGCCAGCAGCTTCCTACAGGGCCAGAACACTGAAGCTTTCTTT. The V gene is TRBV5-1, the J gene TRBJ1-1; D might be TRBD1 (6 bases). This CDR3 is built from 15 residues. The germline gives CDR1 SGHRS, CDR2 YFSETQ. V lost 2 bases and J lost 1, with 12 bases in between.

The V call is TRBV7-2, the J call TRBJ1-2, with D tentatively TRBD1 (5 bases). The CDR3 sequence is 15 residues long. Germline V gene data show CDR1 as SGHTA and CDR2 as FQGNSA. Trimming pared 4 bases from V and 4 bases from J, leaving 16 bases between. CDR3: CASSSRQLVSYGYTF. CDR3 bases: TGTGCCAGCAGCTCCCGACAGTTAGTTTCCTATGGCTACACCTTC.

This clone was seen only a few times. This chain uses TRBV19 with TRBJ2-1; 9 bases line up with TRBD2. Germline values: CDR1 LNHDA, CDR2 SQIVND (reference sequence). CDR3 length: 17 amino acids. Trimming took 3 bases from V and 8 from J; bases not matched to a gene: 14. The CDR3 sequence is CASSISRVGGGAHEQFF. The CDR3, as DNA: TGTGCCAGTAGTATCTCACGAGTCGGCGGGGGGGCTCATGAGCAGTTCTTC.

The chain is built from TRBV18 and TRBJ2-1; the match to TRBD2 covers 10 bases. The ends lost 6 bases at V and 3 bases at J; junction bases unmatched: 11. CDR3 length equals 17 residues. The germline gives CDR1 KGHSH, CDR2 LQKENI. This CDR3 is CASSRGSTSGIYNEQFF. DNA of the CDR3: TGTGCCAGCTCCCGGGGCTCTACTAGCGGGATCTACAATGAGCAGTTCTTC.

This sequence joins TRBV6-5 and TRBJ2-5; 8 bases align to TRBD2. The CDR3 has 15 residues. Losses at the gene ends were 8 bases for V and 8 bases for J; bases not matched to a gene: 16. CDR1 is MNHEY and CDR2 is SVGAGI in the germline V gene. The CDR3 DNA reads as TGTGCCAGCGGACCCGGGGGGGGGACCTTTCAAACCCAGTACTTC. Protein product: CASGPGGGTFQTQYF.

V is TRBV5-6 and J is TRBJ1-6; D possibly corresponds to TRBD1 (5 bases). V gave up 3 bases and J gave up 6 bases, with 16 bases separating them. CDR3 length equals 16 residues. The germline CDR1 and CDR2 sequences are SGHDT and YYEEEE. CDR3 in amino acids: CASSSGDSRGNSPLHF. The CDR3 DNA is TGTGCCAGCAGCTCGGGGGACTCCCGGGGTAATTCACCCCTCCACTTT.

The chain links TRBV5-5 to TRBJ2-6, with D possibly TRBD1 on 5 matching bases. V was clipped by 4 bases and J by 1 base, with 9 bases between them. The CDR3 runs to 15 residues. Germline values: CDR1 SGHKS, CDR2 YYEKEE (reference sequence). CDR3 nucleotide sequence: TGTGCCAGCAGCGCCCAGGGTTCTGGGGCCAACGTCCTGACTTTC. This sequence encodes CASSAQGSGANVLTF.

This clone has only one observation. The V gene is TRBV15, the J gene TRBJ2-2; a possible D gene is TRBD2 (5 bases). The CDR3 covers 16 residues. V was cut by 0 bases and J by 7 bases, with 15 bases left in between. Germline assignment: CDR1 LNHNV and CDR2 YYDKDF (reference sequence). In nucleotides, the CDR3 is TGTGCCACCAGCAGAGATTACGGCGGCGCGGGCGGGGAGCTGTTTTTT. It encodes CATSRDYGGAGGELFF.

The chain carries TRBV6-1 and TRBJ2-3; TRBD1 matches 7 bases. The CDR3 covers 16 residues. Germline V gene sequence: CDR1 MNHNS, CDR2 SASEGT. V dropped 4 bases and J dropped 5; count of bases not matched to a gene: 12. CDR3: CASSGTGQPTVDTQYF. DNA of the CDR3: TGTGCCAGCAGTGGGACGGGACAGCCTACAGTAGATACGCAGTATTTT.

This clone was detected once. V and J are TRBV6-5 and TRBJ1-3, with D uncertain. The V end lost 4 bases, the J end lost 0 bases, and 13 bases lay between the germline ends. Germline values: CDR1 MNHEY, CDR2 SVGAGI. The CDR3 extends over 16 amino acids. CDR3 DNA: TGTGCCAGCAGTTCGACGGGTCGGGGCTCTGGAAACACCATATATTTT. Translated, it gives CASSSTGRGSGNTIYF.

The chain employs TRBV2 and TRBJ1-5; D is perhaps TRBD1 (5 bases). V lost 3 bases, J lost 7 bases, and 16 bases lay in between. The CDR3 consists of 15 residues. CDR1 and CDR2 from the germline V gene are SNHLY and FYNNEI. CDR3 loop: CASSDIRTHNQPQHF. The CDR3 DNA reads TGTGCCAGCAGTGATATAAGGACACATAACCAGCCCCAGCATTTT.

The chain is built from TRBV5-5 and TRBJ2-5; the match to TRBD1 covers 11 bases. Germline-derived CDR1 and CDR2 are SGHKS and YYEKEE (reference sequence). V lost 4 bases and J lost 5; bases outside the gene matches: 7. The CDR3 runs 15 residues. The CDR3 reads CASSPGTGGQETQYF. The CDR3 bases are TGTGCCAGCAGCCCTGGGACAGGGGGACAGGAGACCCAGTACTTC.

V is TRBV29-1 and J is TRBJ2-1; a possible D gene is TRBD1 (6 bases). The CDR3 is made up of 16 amino acids. Trimming took 2 bases from V and 0 from J, leaving 14 bases between them. Germline V CDR1 and CDR2: SQVTM, ANQGSEA. CDR3 nucleotides: TGCAGCGTTGAAACAGGGAGTGCGGGCTCCTACAATGAGCAGTTCTTC. Its protein is CSVETGSAGSYNEQFF.

The chain combines TRBV5-1 with TRBJ2-1; TRBD2 might be the D (6 bases). There are 15 residues in the CDR3. Trimming removed 4 bases from V and 3 bases from J, with 14 bases in between. CDR1 is SGHRS and CDR2 is YFSETQ in the germline V gene. CDR3 loop: CASSGSGTDYNEQFF. DNA of the CDR3: TGCGCCAGCAGCGGCTCCGGGACTGACTACAATGAGCAGTTCTTC.